These 4 T cell receptor beta chains originate from one sample sequenced in a study of blood T cell repertoires in COVID-19. This table comes from immunoSEQ multiplex PCR, and its TCRdb copy is limited to in-frame clones, with some not included. The repertoire consists of 30,000 to 40,000 clones, with approximately 93% occurring once and the leading ten covering around 0.9%. Sequenced sample: peripheral blood. All receptors come from a male donor with active COVID-19.

The rearrangement links TRBV6-5 to TRBJ1-2, with D possibly being TRBD1 (5 bases). This CDR3 is 13 amino acids long. The V gene lost 2 bases and the J gene lost 3 bases, with 7 bases spanning the gap. From germline, CDR1 is MNHEY and CDR2 SVGAGI. CDR3 in amino acids: CASSYAQDYGYTF. CDR3 coding DNA: TGTGCCAGCAGTTACGCACAGGACTATGGCTACACCTTC.

Comments on this clone: Other DNA sequences of this sample code for an identical CDR3. The CDR3 loop reads CASSRQANTEAFF. The CDR3 DNA sequence: TGTGCCAGCAGCCGACAAGCGAACACTGAAGCTTTCTTT. The chain combines TRBV7-2 with TRBJ1-1; no clear D. V was trimmed by 5 bases and J by 1 base, leaving 8 bases between them. Germline assignment: CDR1 SGHTA and CDR2 FQGNSA. The CDR3 length is 13 residues.

The J gene is TRBJ2-1, the V gene TRBV3-1 (or the pseudogene TRBV3-2); D call uncertain. Trimming removed 0 bases at V and 7 bases at J, with 19 bases between. The CDR3 has 17 residues. Germline CDR1 and CDR2: LGHDT and YNNKEL (reference sequence). Written as DNA, the CDR3 is TGTGCCAGCAGCCAAGACACCGCTAACGTGGCCGGGAATGAGCAGTTCTTC. Translating it yields CASSQDTANVAGNEQFF.

The CDR3 DNA reads TGCGCCAGCAGCCCCCCCCCGCGGGGGCTACCTAGCACAGATACGCAGTATTTT. Translation: CASSPPPRGLPSTDTQYF. This chain links TRBV4-1 with TRBJ2-3; possible D gene TRBD2, 7 bases. Trimming removed 4 bases from V and 0 bases from J, with 20 bases in between. Germline-derived CDR1 and CDR2 are MGHRA and YSYEKL. CDR3 length equals 18 residues.